This T cell receptor beta chain was captured in a study of T-cell memory formation after mild COVID-19. Germline V gene data show CDR1 as MNHEY and CDR2 as SVGEGT. The V end was cut by 0 bases, the J end by 3 bases, with 11 bases between. This CDR3 has 15 amino acids. The sample holds a few counts of this clonotype. In TCRdb, the 5' RACE reads were re-called with MiXCR into one record per CDR3 protein. This sample has 200,000 to 250,000 distinct CDR3 sequences, with roughly a tenth found just once. The material sequenced was PBMCs or a T cell subset sorted from them (not recorded which). The receptor comes from a man in his late teens or twenties who had mild COVID-19 (a few samples of this study predate the infection). Cell type and time point are not known. The chain uses TRBV6-2 or TRBV6-3 and TRBJ2-5; D ambiguous. The CDR3 DNA sequence: TGTGCCAGCAGTTACTCTAGGCGAACCAAAGAGACCCAGTACTTC. This codes for CASSYSRRTKETQYF.